A single sample gave rise to the 32 T cell receptor beta chains below, sequenced in a study of radiotherapy plus CTLA-4 blockade in lung cancer. Profiled with immunoSEQ multiplex PCR; TCRdb holds only in-frame clones, not every one. The sample consists of approximately 40,000 clones, 80% to 90% of them appearing once. The sample consisted of peripheral blood, taken from a patient treated with radiotherapy plus ipilimumab. All receptors derive from a human donor with non-small cell lung cancer whose response to radiotherapy plus ipilimumab could not be evaluated.

The chain employs TRBV11-2 and TRBJ2-3; weak D call: TRBD1 (6 bases). Germline-derived CDR1 and CDR2 are SGHAT and FQNNGV. This CDR3 comprises 16 residues. V shed 1 base and J shed 1 base, with 12 bases lying between them. The CDR3 protein is CASSLGRNRGTDTQYF. The CDR3 DNA follows: TGTGCCAGCAGCTTAGGTAGAAACAGGGGCACAGATACGCAGTATTTT.

This rearrangement joins TRBV4-2 to TRBJ2-1; 10 positions agree with TRBD2. Germline V gene lookup returns CDR1 LGHNA and CDR2 YNFKEQ. The CDR3 is 21 residues long. Trimming removed 1 base from V and 7 bases from J; junction bases left unmatched: 22. The chain's CDR3 is CASSQGEGLASGRGRSNEQFF. The CDR3 DNA follows: TGTGCCAGCAGCCAAGGGGAGGGGTTGGCTAGCGGGAGAGGCCGGTCTAATGAGCAGTTCTTC.

This clone was observed a single time. The CDR3 loop is CASSFGGGTQANYGYTF. DNA for the CDR3: TGTGCCAGCAGTTTTGGGGGGGGGACACAGGCTAACTATGGCTACACCTTC. J is TRBJ1-2 and V is TRBV28, with D possibly TRBD1 on 6 matching bases. Deletions cut 3 bases from V and 0 bases from J, with 17 bases between. The germline gives CDR1 MDHEN, CDR2 SYDVKM. The length of the CDR3 is 17 residues.

This rearrangement joins TRBV28 to TRBJ1-3, with a weak D call TRBD1 (5 bases). Trimming pared 5 bases from V and 2 bases from J, leaving 16 bases between. This CDR3 is built from 16 residues. CDR1 and CDR2 (germline): MDHEN, SYDVKM. The chain's CDR3 is CASSHAGGFTGNTIYF. The CDR3 bases are TGTGCCAGCAGTCACGCGGGGGGGTTCACTGGAAACACCATATATTTT. Together with reference TRBV28 and TRBJ1-3, the CDR3 gives the full variable domain: DVKVTQSSRYLVKRTGEKVFLECVQDMDHENMFWYRQDPGLGLRLIYFSYDVKMKEKGDIPEGYSVSREKKERFSLILESASTNQTSMYLCASSHAGGFTGNTIYFGEGSWLTVV.

Notes on this clone: The same CDR3 is also encoded by other DNA sequences in this sample. The chain recombines TRBV19 with TRBJ1-1, with D possibly matching TRBD1 (6 bases). The germline gives CDR1 LNHDA, CDR2 SQIVND (reference sequence). This CDR3 is 16 amino acids long. Trimming cost V 7 bases and J 3 bases, with 21 bases left between them. This CDR3 is CASTPWRGGFDTEAFF. In DNA, the CDR3 is TGTGCCAGTACCCCATGGAGGGGGGGCTTCGACACTGAAGCTTTCTTT.

The chain has TRBV7-3 and TRBJ2-1; TRBD2 is a possible D gene (5 bases). CDR1 is SGHTA, CDR2 FQGTGA, per germline. The germline V and J ends were trimmed by 5 bases and 3 bases, with 20 bases remaining between them. This CDR3 comprises 17 residues. CDR3 bases: TGTGCCAGCAGCCTACAACCTATAGGAGGAAGCTACAATGAGCAGTTCTTC. Protein: CASSLQPIGGSYNEQFF.

The J gene is TRBJ2-2, the V gene TRBV9; D call uncertain. CDR1 and CDR2 from the germline V gene are SGDLS and YYNGEE. The CDR3 extends over 15 amino acids. V was shortened by 0 bases and J by 3 bases, with 9 bases between the two germline ends. The CDR3 DNA is TGTGCCAGCAGCGTAGAACAGAAATACACCGGGGAGCTGTTTTTT. It encodes CASSVEQKYTGELFF.

This rearrangement joins TRBV4-2 to TRBJ2-1; D might be TRBD2 (5 bases). Per germline, CDR1 LGHNA and CDR2 YNFKEQ. The length of the CDR3 is 15 residues. V was cut by 1 base and J by 5 bases, with 12 bases left in between. CDR3 DNA: TGTGCCAGCAGCCAAGTTGACCGGACTGACAATGAGCAGTTCTTC. Its protein product is CASSQVDRTDNEQFF.

The chain is built from TRBV11-3 and TRBJ2-3; D not certain. The germline CDR1 and CDR2 sequences are SGHNT and YENEEA. V lost 1 base and J 1 base, leaving 3 bases between the germline ends. The CDR3 runs 13 residues. Here the CDR3 reads CASSLGGTDTQYF. CDR3 sequence (DNA): TGTGCCAGCAGCTTAGGCGGCACAGATACGCAGTATTTT.

The chain links TRBV27 to TRBJ1-5; possible D gene TRBD1, 5 bases. The CDR3 is 14 residues long. V lost 3 bases and J lost 7, with 13 bases in between. The germline V gene has CDR1 MNHEY and CDR2 SMNVEV (reference sequence). CDR3 sequence (DNA): TGTGCCAGCAGTTTCTCTGGGACTGGGCAGCCCCAGCATTTT. This gives the protein CASSFSGTGQPQHF.

The V gene is TRBV6-1, the J gene TRBJ1-5; the D is unclear. Germline CDR1 MNHNS, CDR2 SASEGT. Trimming removed 6 bases from V and 1 base from J, with 10 bases in between. The CDR3 contains 14 residues. CDR3 in DNA: TGTGCCAGCAGCCCGTCGGGGAGCAATCAGCCCCAGCATTTT. Amino acids: CASSPSGSNQPQHF.

This clone has a handful of counts. The V and J genes are TRBV18 and TRBJ2-2, with a possible D match to TRBD2 (6 bases). The CDR3 totals 11 residues. Trimming removed 6 bases at V and 11 bases at J, with 10 bases between. CDR1 and CDR2 (germline): KGHSH, LQKENI. CDR3 protein: CASSPGTELFF. The CDR3 region has the DNA TGTGCCAGCTCGCCCGGGACTGAGCTGTTTTTT.

This clone was found once. The chain is built from TRBV18 and TRBJ1-6, with 10 positions matching TRBD1. This CDR3 is built from 15 residues. V trimming: 3 bases; J trimming: 7 bases; junction bases outside the gene matches: 3. Germline assignment: CDR1 KGHSH and CDR2 LQKENI. The CDR3 DNA follows: TGTGCCAGCTCACCCGGGGGACAGGGGAATTCACCCCTCCACTTT. Its protein is CASSPGGQGNSPLHF.

The chain is built from TRBV6-5 and TRBJ2-1; 9 positions match TRBD2. J lost 6 bases, V lost 5 bases, and 8 bases had no gene match. The CDR3 is made up of 15 amino acids. Germline lookup yields CDR1 MNHEY and CDR2 SVGAGI. In DNA form, the CDR3 reads TGTGCCAGCAGTCGAGCGGGGGGCGGGGGCAATGAGCAGTTCTTC. Its translation: CASSRAGGGGNEQFF.

Turning to this clone: The same CDR3 can be traced to other DNA sequences in this sample. The V gene is TRBV21-1, the J gene TRBJ1-2; the table assigns TRBD1, which was not confirmed against the DNA. TRBV21-1 is a pseudogene. The CDR3 length is 11 residues. CDR3 region: CASNRDYGYTF. The CDR3 DNA follows: TGTGCCAGCAACAGGGACTATGGCTACACCTTC.

The V call is TRBV6-6, the J call TRBJ2-3; tentative D call: TRBD2 (6 bases). The CDR3 has 15 residues. V gave up 8 bases and J gave up 0 bases, with 15 bases separating them. Per the germline V gene, CDR1 is MNHNY and CDR2 is SVGAGI (reference sequence). The CDR3 sequence is CASRDSPTSTDTQYF. DNA for the CDR3: TGTGCCAGCCGGGACTCCCCAACTAGCACAGATACGCAGTATTTT.

The sample holds one count of this clone. The rearrangement uses TRBV15 and TRBJ2-3; 10 nucleotides align to TRBD2. The germline CDR1 and CDR2 sequences are LNHNV and YYDKDF (reference sequence). This CDR3 spans 13 amino acids. The J segment lost 1 base and the V segment lost 10 bases, leaving 2 bases of the junction unmatched. CDR3 sequence: CASGLAGTDTQYF. CDR3 nucleotide sequence: TGTGCCAGCGGACTAGCGGGCACAGATACGCAGTATTTT.

The chain joins TRBV6-1 to TRBJ1-1; TRBD1 matches at 10 bases. J lost 5 bases, V lost 3 bases, and 6 bases had no gene match. This CDR3 comprises 15 residues. The germline gives CDR1 MNHNS, CDR2 SASEGT. The chain's CDR3 is CASSDQTGGYTEAFF. CDR3 in DNA: TGTGCCAGCAGTGACCAGACAGGGGGCTATACTGAAGCTTTCTTT.

The V call is TRBV6-1, the J call TRBJ2-5; 11 bases agree with TRBD1. Germline V gene sequence: CDR1 MNHNS, CDR2 SASEGT. The length of the CDR3 is 14 residues. J gave up 5 bases and V 5 bases, and 4 bases lay outside the gene matches. The CDR3 loop is CASSTGQGGETQYF. CDR3 bases: TGTGCCAGCAGTACGGGACAGGGGGGGGAGACCCAGTACTTC.

The gene calls are TRBV5-1 and TRBJ2-1; D call uncertain. Per the germline V gene, CDR1 is SGHRS and CDR2 is YFSETQ. V lost 4 bases, J lost 8 bases, and 13 bases lay in between. This CDR3 region has 13 residues. In DNA form, the CDR3 reads TGCGCCAGCAGCCCGAATAGTTTCCATGAGCAGTTCTTC. Amino acids: CASSPNSFHEQFF.

The rearrangement joins TRBV6-5 to TRBJ2-2; a weak D match, TRBD2 (7 bases). Germline V gene data show CDR1 as MNHEY and CDR2 as SVGAGI. This CDR3 contains 16 residues. V was pared by 2 bases and J by 2 bases, with 12 bases between. CDR3 protein: CASSYAGARNTGELFF. The CDR3 DNA reads TGTGCCAGCAGTTACGCGGGGGCGAGAAACACCGGGGAGCTGTTTTTT.

V usage is TRBV7-9 and J usage is TRBJ1-4, with 9 bases that match TRBD1. Losses at the gene ends were 2 bases for V and 7 bases for J; bases not matched to a gene: 14. Germline loops: CDR1 SEHNR, CDR2 FQNEAQ (reference sequence). The CDR3 is 18 amino acids. This CDR3 reads CASSLITYPGQGTEKLFF. CDR3 DNA sequence: TGTGCCAGCAGCTTAATTACCTACCCGGGACAGGGTACTGAAAAACTGTTTTTT.

The gene calls are TRBV11-2 and TRBJ2-1; 8 nucleotides agree with TRBD2. The CDR3 has 16 residues. J was trimmed by 10 bases and V by 1 base; bases with no gene match: 12. The germline V gene encodes CDR1 SGHAT and CDR2 FQNNGV. The CDR3 sequence is CASSLVLAGKGKEQFF. Written as DNA, the CDR3 is TGTGCCAGCAGCTTAGTTTTAGCGGGGAAGGGTAAGGAGCAGTTCTTC.

The chain couples TRBV5-6 to TRBJ1-5; D uncertain. The CDR3 length is 14 residues. Trimming pared 2 bases from V and 2 bases from J, leaving 8 bases between. Germline-derived CDR1 and CDR2 are SGHDT and YYEEEE. CDR3 in amino acids: CASSFRGRNQPQHF. CDR3 bases: TGTGCCAGCAGCTTTCGGGGTCGCAATCAGCCCCAGCATTTT.

This clone showed up just a few times. This chain uses TRBV2 with TRBJ1-2, with 10 bases that match TRBD1. CDR1 SNHLY and CDR2 FYNNEI come from the germline V gene. With V trimmed by 4 bases and J by 2 bases, 7 bases remained unmatched. The CDR3 length is 16 residues. The CDR3 loop is CASSGQGAIRNYGYTF. The DNA of the CDR3 is TGTGCCAGCAGTGGACAGGGGGCGATTAGGAACTATGGCTACACCTTC.

There are a few counts of this clone. CDR3 bases: TGTGCCAGCAGTGGGGGGCCCCTCGGCGAGCAGTACTTC. Protein product: CASSGGPLGEQYF. The V gene is TRBV6-1, the J gene TRBJ2-7, with a weak D call TRBD1 (6 bases). Between the trimmed V and J ends, which lost 4 bases and 6 bases, there was a span of 13 bases. Germline V lookup: CDR1 MNHNS, CDR2 SASEGT. The CDR3 consists of 13 residues.

This clone was found once. Its ends do not fully match the called genes, so a read error is possible. The V gene is TRBV6-1, the J gene TRBJ2-5; TRBD1 might be the D (6 bases). The assigned J gene may be wrong: the sequence end matches TRBJ2-7 better. The V gene's germline CDR1 is MNHNS and CDR2 SASEGT. The CDR3 totals 17 residues. Written as DNA, the CDR3 is TGTGCCAGCAGCGAAGAACTTCCACGACAGGTGATGGACGAGCAGTACTTC. Amino acid sequence: CASSEELPRQVMDEQYF.

The chain joins TRBV6-1 to TRBJ2-7; 7 positions agree with TRBD1. Germline V gene data show CDR1 as MNHNS and CDR2 as SASEGT. The CDR3 length is 15 residues. After removal of 5 bases from V and 2 bases from J, the junction contained 9 bases not matched to a gene. The CDR3 loop is CASSPTGTPTYEQYF. The CDR3 DNA is TGTGCCAGCAGTCCGACAGGGACCCCTACCTACGAGCAGTACTTC.

As for this clone: Different DNA sequences within this sample yield the same CDR3. This rearrangement joins TRBV5-6 to TRBJ1-4; TRBD1 matches 11 bases. In germline, CDR1 is SGHDT, CDR2 YYEEEE. V trimming: 0 bases; J trimming: 6 bases; junction bases outside the gene matches: 7. The CDR3 contains 17 residues. CDR3 sequence reads: CASSLVDRGRIDEKLFF. As DNA, the CDR3 is TGTGCCAGCAGCTTGGTGGACAGGGGGCGCATTGATGAAAAACTGTTTTTT.

This chain links TRBV18 with TRBJ1-1; D may be TRBD1 (6 bases). Trimming pared 3 bases from V and 6 bases from J, leaving 8 bases between. This CDR3 is 12 amino acids long. The germline V gene has CDR1 KGHSH and CDR2 LQKENI. The CDR3 DNA reads TGTGCCAGCTCACCTCAGGGGTCTGAAGCTTTCTTT. Amino acid sequence: CASSPQGSEAFF.

The chain links TRBV28 to TRBJ2-5; D ambiguous. V was cut by 6 bases and J by 7 bases, with 9 bases left in between. Germline V CDR1 and CDR2: MDHEN, SYDVKM. There are 11 residues in the CDR3. CDR3 residues: CASSSQLTQYF. The CDR3, as DNA: TGTGCCAGCAGCTCCCAGTTGACCCAGTACTTC.

The chain joins TRBV19 to TRBJ2-1; weak D call: TRBD2 (6 bases). CDR3 length equals 14 residues. V was shortened by 6 bases and J by 4 bases, with 13 bases between the two germline ends. CDR1 and CDR2 from the germline V gene are LNHDA and SQIVND (reference sequence). CDR3 DNA: TGTGCCAGTAGGGCGGAGGGGAATTACAATGAGCAGTTCTTC. Its translation: CASRAEGNYNEQFF.